This TCR beta chain was obtained from a study of blood T cell repertoires in COVID-19. The germline V gene has CDR1 MNHEY and CDR2 SMNVEV (reference sequence). The CDR3 loop spans 18 amino acids. J lost 2 bases, V lost 1 base, and 10 bases had no gene match. This clone was seen only once. Per the original methods: How many nucleated cells were present was estimated from reference gene primer amplification. Only in-frame clones appear in the TCRdb table, and some are missing; sequencing was by immunoSEQ multiplex PCR. Clone size and the V and J calls come from that table; the DNA yielded D and trimming. The repertoire holds around 370,000 clones, with nearly 90% as singletons.

This sequence joins TRBV27 and TRBJ2-3; 9 bases are shared with TRBD2. Material for sequencing was peripheral blood. This receptor was obtained from a man in his late teens or twenties with active or convalescent COVID-19. CDR3 bases: TGTGCCAGCAGTTTATGGGGACCCATAGCGGGGGTCACAGATACGCAGTATTTT. Residues: CASSLWGPIAGVTDTQYF.